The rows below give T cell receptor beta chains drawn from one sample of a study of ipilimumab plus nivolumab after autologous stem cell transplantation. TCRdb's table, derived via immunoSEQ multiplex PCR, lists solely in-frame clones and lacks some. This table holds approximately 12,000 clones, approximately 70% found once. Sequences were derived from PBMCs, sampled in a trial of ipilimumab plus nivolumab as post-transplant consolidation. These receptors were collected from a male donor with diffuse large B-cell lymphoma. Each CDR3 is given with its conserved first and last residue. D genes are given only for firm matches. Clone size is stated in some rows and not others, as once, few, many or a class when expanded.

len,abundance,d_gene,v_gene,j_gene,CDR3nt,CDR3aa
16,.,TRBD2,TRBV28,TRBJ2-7,TGTGCCAGCAGCCCAGGACTAGCGGGTAAGCTCTACGAGCAGTACTTC,CASSPGLAGKLYEQYF
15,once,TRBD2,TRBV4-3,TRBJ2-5,TGCGCCAGCAGCCAAGGTCTAGCGGGGGGAGAGACCCAGTACTTC,CASSQGLAGGETQYF
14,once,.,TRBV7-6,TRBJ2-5,TGTGCCAGCAGCCTCCGTGCAACCGGGGAGACCCAGTACTTC,CASSLRATGETQYF
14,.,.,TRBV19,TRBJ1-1,TGTGCCAGTAGTACCGACAGACTGAACACTGAAGCTTTCTTT,CASSTDRLNTEAFF
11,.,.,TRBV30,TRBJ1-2,TGTGCCTGGAGTGTTTATCTCAGGGCCGCCTTC,CAWSVYLRAAF
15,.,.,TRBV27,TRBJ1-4,TGTGCCAGCAGTGATGTTGGGGGCACTAATGAAAAACTGTTTTTT,CASSDVGGTNEKLFF
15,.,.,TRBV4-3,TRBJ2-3,TGCGCCAGCAGCCACTCTCTTGTTAGCACAGATACGCAGTATTTT,CASSHSLVSTDTQYF
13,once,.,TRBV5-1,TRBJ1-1,TGCGCCAGCAGCTTGGAAAAGGGGACAAAAGCTTTCTTT,CASSLEKGTKAFF
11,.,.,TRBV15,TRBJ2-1,TGTGCCACCAACTCCTACAATGAGCAGTTCTTC,CATNSYNEQFF
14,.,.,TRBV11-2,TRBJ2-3,TGTGCCAGCAGCTTAGTTCTAGTCACAGATACGCAGTATTTT,CASSLVLVTDTQYF
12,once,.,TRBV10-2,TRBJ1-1,TGCGCCAGCTGGGGTCGGGACACTGAAGCTTTCTTT,CASWGRDTEAFF
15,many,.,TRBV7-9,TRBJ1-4,TGTGCCAGCAGCTTAGGACGGAGCCTTAATGAAAAACTGTTTTTT,CASSLGRSLNEKLFF
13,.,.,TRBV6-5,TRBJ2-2,TGTGCCAGCAGCCCCGTTAGCACCGGGGAGCTGTTTTTT,CASSPVSTGELFF
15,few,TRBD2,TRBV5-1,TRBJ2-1,TGCGCCAGCAGCTTGGCAGGGCGGGAGAGCAATGAGCAGTTCTTC,CASSLAGRESNEQFF
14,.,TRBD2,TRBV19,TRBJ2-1,TGTGCCAGTAGTATGAGCGGGAGCAACAATGAGCAGTTCTTC,CASSMSGSNNEQFF
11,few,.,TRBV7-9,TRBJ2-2,TGTGCCAGCAGCCAGGGTCGGGAGCTGTTTTTT,CASSQGRELFF
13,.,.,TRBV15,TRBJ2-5,TGTGCCACCAACAGCCCAGGGAAAGAGACCCAGTACTTC,CATNSPGKETQYF
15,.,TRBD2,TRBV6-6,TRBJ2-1,TGTGCCAGCAGCCCTACTAGCGAGTTGTACAATGAGCAGTTCTTC,CASSPTSELYNEQFF
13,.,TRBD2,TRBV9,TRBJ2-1,TGTGCCAGCAGCGGGACTAGCAACAATGAGCAGTTCTTC,CASSGTSNNEQFF
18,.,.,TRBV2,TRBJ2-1,TGTGCCAGCAGTGTATTTCTTACGTTTGGGGGCGCAACCAATGAGCAGTTCTTC,CASSVFLTFGGATNEQFF
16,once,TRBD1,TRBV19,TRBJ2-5,TGTGCCAGTAGTATAGCTGGGACAGGGGGCGATGAGACCCAGTACTTC,CASSIAGTGGDETQYF
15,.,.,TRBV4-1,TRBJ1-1,TGCGCCAGCAGCCAACAGGCCACTGAGGGCACTGAAGCTTTCTTT,CASSQQATEGTEAFF
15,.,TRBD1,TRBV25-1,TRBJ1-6,TGTGCCAGCCTATCAACAGGGGGCGTGAATTCACCCCTCCACTTT,CASLSTGGVNSPLHF
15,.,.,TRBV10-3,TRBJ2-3,TGTGCCATCAGGGCCTTAGGGGGAGGCACAGATACGCAGTATTTT,CAIRALGGGTDTQYF